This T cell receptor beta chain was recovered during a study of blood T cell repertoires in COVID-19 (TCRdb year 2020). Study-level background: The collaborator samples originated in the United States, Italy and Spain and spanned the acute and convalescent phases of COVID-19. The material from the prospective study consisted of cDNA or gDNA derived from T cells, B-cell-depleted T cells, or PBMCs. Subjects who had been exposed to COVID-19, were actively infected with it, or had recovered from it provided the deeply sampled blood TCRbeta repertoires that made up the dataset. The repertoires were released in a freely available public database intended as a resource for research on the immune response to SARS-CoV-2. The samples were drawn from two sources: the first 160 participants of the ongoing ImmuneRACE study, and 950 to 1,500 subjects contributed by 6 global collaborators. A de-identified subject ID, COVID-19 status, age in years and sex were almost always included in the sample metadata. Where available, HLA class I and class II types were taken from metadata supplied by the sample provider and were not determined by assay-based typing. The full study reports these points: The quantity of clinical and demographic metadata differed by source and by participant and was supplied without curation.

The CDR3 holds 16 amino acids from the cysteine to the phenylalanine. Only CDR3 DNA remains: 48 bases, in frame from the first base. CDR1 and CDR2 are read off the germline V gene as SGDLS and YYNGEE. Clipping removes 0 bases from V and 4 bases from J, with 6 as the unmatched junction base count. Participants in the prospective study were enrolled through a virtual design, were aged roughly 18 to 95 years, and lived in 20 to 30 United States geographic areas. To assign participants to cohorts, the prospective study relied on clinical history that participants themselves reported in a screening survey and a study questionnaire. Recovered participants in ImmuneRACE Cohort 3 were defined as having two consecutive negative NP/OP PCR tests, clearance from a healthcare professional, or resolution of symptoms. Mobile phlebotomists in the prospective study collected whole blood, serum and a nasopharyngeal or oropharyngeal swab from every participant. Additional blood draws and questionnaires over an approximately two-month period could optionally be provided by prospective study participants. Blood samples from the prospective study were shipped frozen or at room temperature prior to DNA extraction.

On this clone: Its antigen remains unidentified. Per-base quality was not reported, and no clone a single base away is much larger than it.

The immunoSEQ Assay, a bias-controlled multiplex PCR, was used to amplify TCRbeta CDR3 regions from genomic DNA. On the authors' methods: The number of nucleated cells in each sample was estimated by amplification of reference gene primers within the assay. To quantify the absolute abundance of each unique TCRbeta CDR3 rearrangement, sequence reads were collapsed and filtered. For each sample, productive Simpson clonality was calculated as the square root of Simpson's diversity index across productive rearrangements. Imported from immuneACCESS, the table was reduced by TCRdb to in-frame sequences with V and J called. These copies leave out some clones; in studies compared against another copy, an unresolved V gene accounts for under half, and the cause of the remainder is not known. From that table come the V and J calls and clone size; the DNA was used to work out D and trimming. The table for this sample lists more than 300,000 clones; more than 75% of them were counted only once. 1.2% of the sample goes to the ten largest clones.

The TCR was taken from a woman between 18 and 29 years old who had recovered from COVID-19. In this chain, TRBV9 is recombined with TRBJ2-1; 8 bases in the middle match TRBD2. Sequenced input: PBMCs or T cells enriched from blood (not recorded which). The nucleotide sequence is TGTGCCAGCAGCGTAGCGCGCGGGGGGAATTACAATGAGCAGTTCTTC. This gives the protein CASSVARGGNYNEQFF.